This is a list of T cell receptor beta chains from one sample in a study of OX40 agonist ivuxolimab in advanced cancers. The data were produced by immunoSEQ multiplex PCR, yet TCRdb's version contains in-frame clones alone and is incomplete. The sample includes around 57,000 clones, approximately 90% seen only once; the top ten take over 20%. Sequenced material: CD4+ or CD8+ T cells sorted from blood, taken in a trial of the OX40 agonist ivuxolimab. These receptors were collected from an adult with an advanced solid tumor such as melanoma, head and neck, liver or kidney cancer. Both conserved end residues are part of each CDR3. Fields, in order: clone size, J gene, V gene, D gene, CDR3 protein, CDR3 DNA. D genes are given only for firm matches. Some rows mark clone size as missing; the rest say once, few, many or name a class of expanded clone.

clone size: NA
J gene: TRBJ2-7
V gene: TRBV28
D gene: NA
CDR3 protein: CASTPWAPYEQYF
CDR3 DNA: TGTGCCAGCACCCCCTGGGCCCCCTACGAGCAGTACTTC

clone size: NA
J gene: TRBJ2-7
V gene: TRBV7-8
D gene: NA
CDR3 protein: CASSLLLLEGSPAEQYF
CDR3 DNA: TGTGCCAGCAGCTTACTTCTTTTGGAGGGATCGCCGGCCGAGCAGTACTTC

clone size: NA
J gene: TRBJ2-1
V gene: TRBV6-1
D gene: TRBD1
CDR3 protein: CASSDRTFVTGQGSYNEQFF
CDR3 DNA: TGTGCCAGCAGTGACCGCACTTTTGTTACGGGACAGGGGTCCTACAATGAGCAGTTCTTC

clone size: NA
J gene: TRBJ2-5
V gene: TRBV6-6
D gene: NA
CDR3 protein: CASAERRGGQETQYF
CDR3 DNA: TGTGCCTCAGCCGAGAGGCGAGGGGGCCAAGAGACCCAGTACTTC

clone size: NA
J gene: TRBJ2-3
V gene: TRBV13
D gene: NA
CDR3 protein: CASSLGFPSTDTQYF
CDR3 DNA: TGTGCCAGCAGCTTAGGCTTTCCTAGCACAGATACGCAGTATTTT

clone size: NA
J gene: TRBJ2-3
V gene: TRBV7-9
D gene: TRBD1
CDR3 protein: CASSLRQGTDTQYF
CDR3 DNA: TGTGCCAGCAGCCTTCGACAGGGGACAGATACGCAGTATTTT

clone size: once
J gene: TRBJ2-1
V gene: TRBV27
D gene: TRBD2
CDR3 protein: CASSISPGGGSYNEQFF
CDR3 DNA: TGTGCCAGCAGCATAAGTCCGGGCGGGGGGTCCTACAATGAGCAGTTCTTC

clone size: NA
J gene: TRBJ1-1
V gene: TRBV2
D gene: NA
CDR3 protein: CASNRGGNTEAFF
CDR3 DNA: TGTGCCAGCAATCGGGGTGGGAACACTGAAGCTTTCTTT

clone size: once
J gene: TRBJ2-3
V gene: TRBV9
D gene: NA
CDR3 protein: CASSVARRPDTQYF
CDR3 DNA: TGTGCCAGCAGCGTAGCTAGGCGTCCAGATACGCAGTATTTT

clone size: once
J gene: TRBJ1-2
V gene: TRBV11-3
D gene: NA
CDR3 protein: CASSFQGHYGYTF
CDR3 DNA: TGTGCCAGCAGCTTTCAGGGACACTATGGCTACACCTTC

clone size: NA
J gene: TRBJ1-1
V gene: TRBV27
D gene: NA
CDR3 protein: CASSLSRMNTEAFF
CDR3 DNA: TGTGCCAGCAGTTTAAGTCGTATGAACACTGAAGCTTTCTTT

clone size: NA
J gene: TRBJ2-7
V gene: TRBV4-1
D gene: NA
CDR3 protein: CASSQVQGRPYEQYF
CDR3 DNA: TGCGCCAGCAGCCAAGTGCAGGGCCGACCCTACGAGCAGTACTTC

clone size: NA
J gene: TRBJ2-6
V gene: TRBV4-1
D gene: NA
CDR3 protein: CASSITNEPQSRANVLTF
CDR3 DNA: TGCGCCAGCAGCATAACAAACGAACCACAAAGTCGGGCCAACGTCCTGACTTTC

clone size: NA
J gene: TRBJ2-3
V gene: TRBV4-2
D gene: NA
CDR3 protein: CASSQERGREPDTQYF
CDR3 DNA: TGTGCCAGCAGCCAAGAACGGGGGCGGGAGCCAGATACGCAGTATTTT

clone size: NA
J gene: TRBJ2-3
V gene: TRBV15
D gene: NA
CDR3 protein: CATSREETDTQYF
CDR3 DNA: TGTGCCACCAGCAGAGAAGAAACAGATACGCAGTATTTT

clone size: NA
J gene: TRBJ1-5
V gene: TRBV28
D gene: NA
CDR3 protein: CASSLSGLMGNQPQHF
CDR3 DNA: TGTGCCAGCAGTTTATCGGGGTTAATGGGCAATCAGCCCCAGCATTTT

clone size: few
J gene: TRBJ2-1
V gene: TRBV5-1
D gene: NA
CDR3 protein: CASSLVAGYNEQFF
CDR3 DNA: TGCGCCAGCAGCTTGGTGGCGGGTTACAATGAGCAGTTCTTC

clone size: NA
J gene: TRBJ1-1
V gene: TRBV6-6
D gene: TRBD1
CDR3 protein: CASSYTGEGWNTEAFF
CDR3 DNA: TGTGCCAGCAGTTATACAGGGGAGGGGTGGAACACTGAAGCTTTCTTT

clone size: NA
J gene: TRBJ2-1
V gene: TRBV9
D gene: TRBD2
CDR3 protein: CASSLGTSGTGDEQFF
CDR3 DNA: TGTGCCAGCAGCTTGGGGACTAGCGGAACCGGGGATGAGCAGTTCTTC

clone size: NA
J gene: TRBJ2-1
V gene: TRBV30
D gene: NA
CDR3 protein: CAWGPDEQFF
CDR3 DNA: TGTGCCTGGGGCCCAGATGAGCAGTTCTTC

clone size: once
J gene: TRBJ2-1
V gene: TRBV29-1
D gene: NA
CDR3 protein: CSVDNVLQGSGEQFF
CDR3 DNA: TGCAGCGTTGACAACGTCCTACAGGGCTCTGGTGAGCAGTTCTTC

clone size: NA
J gene: TRBJ2-5
V gene: TRBV30
D gene: TRBD2
CDR3 protein: CAGTAGGETQYF
CDR3 DNA: TGTGCCGGGACAGCGGGGGGGGAGACCCAGTACTTC

clone size: NA
J gene: TRBJ2-7
V gene: TRBV2
D gene: NA
CDR3 protein: CASSDSPGHSYEQYF
CDR3 DNA: TGTGCCAGCAGTGACAGTCCGGGACACTCATACGAGCAGTACTTC

clone size: NA
J gene: TRBJ2-1
V gene: TRBV6-5
D gene: NA
CDR3 protein: CASSLYNEQFF
CDR3 DNA: TGTGCCAGCAGTCTGTACAATGAGCAGTTCTTC

clone size: NA
J gene: TRBJ2-1
V gene: TRBV28
D gene: NA
CDR3 protein: CASSLLVLGEQFF
CDR3 DNA: TGTGCCAGCAGTTTACTAGTTCTTGGTGAGCAGTTCTTC